The 26 T cell receptor beta chains reported below all come from one sample, sequenced in a study of T cell responses to AZD1222 COVID-19 vaccine. The assay was immunoSEQ multiplex PCR, and TCRdb's table has in-frame clones only and misses some. The table lists 110,000 to 150,000 clones, 92% of them singletons, with more than 3.5% in the top ten. The sequenced sample was peripheral blood, obtained on day 0 of AZD1222 vaccination. The receptors derive from an adult in good health.

The CDR3: CASSFGLAGTNEQFF. CDR3 DNA sequence: TGCGCCAGCAGCTTTGGACTAGCGGGGACCAATGAGCAGTTCTTC. V usage is TRBV5-1 and J usage is TRBJ2-1; 12 nucleotides agree with TRBD2. Trimming at V came to 2 bases and at J to 6 bases, leaving 3 bases not matched to a gene. Germline V gene data show CDR1 as SGHRS and CDR2 as YFSETQ. This CDR3 is 15 amino acids long.

The chain uses TRBV18 and TRBJ1-1; the match to TRBD1 covers 7 bases. V shed 4 bases and J 5 bases; nucleotides not matched to a gene: 13. CDR1 is KGHSH and CDR2 is LQKENI in the germline V gene. The CDR3 length is 16 residues. Written as DNA, the CDR3 is TGTGCCAGCTCACAGCGGGAGGGGGCATTGGGTACTGAAGCTTTCTTT. Protein: CASSQREGALGTEAFF.

The chain is built from TRBV6-5 and TRBJ2-7; 7 bases are a match to TRBD1. There are 15 residues in the CDR3. The ends lost 2 bases at V and 0 bases at J; junction bases unmatched: 4. The germline CDR1 and CDR2 sequences are MNHEY and SVGAGI. The CDR3 DNA follows: TGTGCCAGCAGTTACGGGGACAGCCCCTCCTACGAGCAGTACTTC. Translation gives CASSYGDSPSYEQYF.

The chain links TRBV2 to TRBJ2-3, with D possibly being TRBD1 (6 bases). The CDR3 loop spans 13 amino acids. Per the germline V gene, CDR1 is SNHLY and CDR2 is FYNNEI. Trimming took 6 bases from V and 5 from J, leaving 12 bases between them. CDR3 protein: CASSGDIRDTQYF. The CDR3 DNA is TGTGCCAGCAGCGGGGACATCAGAGATACGCAGTATTTT.

This rearrangement joins TRBV9 to TRBJ2-7, with a tentative D call TRBD1 (6 bases). Germline V gives CDR1 SGDLS, CDR2 YYNGEE. The CDR3 runs to 14 residues. V was shortened by 0 bases and J by 3 bases, with 10 bases between the two germline ends. The CDR3 nucleotides read TGTGCCAGCAGCGTAGCGATAGGGGGCTACGAGCAGTACTTC. It codes for CASSVAIGGYEQYF. The full variable domain, rest sourced from reference TRBV9 and TRBJ2-7, is DSGVTQTPKHLITATGQRVTLRCSPRSGDLSVYWYQQSLDQGLQFLIQYYNGEERAKGNILERFSAQQFPDLHSELNLSSLELGDSALYFCASSVAIGGYEQYFGPGTRLTVT.

The chain couples TRBV4-1 to TRBJ2-7; no clear D gene. The V end lost 0 bases, the J end lost 5 bases, and 5 bases lay between the germline ends. Germline CDR1 reads MGHRA; CDR2 reads YSYEKL. This CDR3 is built from 12 residues. The CDR3 sequence: CASSQDGDEQYF. The CDR3, as DNA: TGCGCCAGCAGCCAAGATGGTGACGAGCAGTACTTC.

This clone was counted only a few times. The chain recombines TRBV19 with TRBJ1-5; 7 bases are a match to TRBD1. Germline values: CDR1 LNHDA, CDR2 SQIVND (reference sequence). V lost 8 bases, J lost 1 base, and 5 bases stayed unmatched. This CDR3 contains 14 residues. Here the CDR3 reads CASADRRSNQPQHF. The DNA of the CDR3 is TGTGCCAGTGCGGACAGGAGGAGCAATCAGCCCCAGCATTTT.

V and J are TRBV10-3 and TRBJ2-7; D call uncertain. Germline-derived CDR1 and CDR2 are ENHRY and SYGVKD. The CDR3 length is 13 residues. Deletions cut 5 bases from V and 2 bases from J, with 10 bases between. In nucleotides, the CDR3 is TGTGCCATCAGTCAGACGGAGACCTACGAGCAGTACTTC. It yields the protein CAISQTETYEQYF.

The chain links TRBV7-2 to TRBJ2-7; 16 nucleotides agree with TRBD2. CDR1 SGHTA and CDR2 FQGNSA come from the germline V gene. The junction had 2 bases not matched to a gene; V was cut back by 1 base and J by 5 bases. The CDR3 totals 16 residues. The CDR3 here is CASSLGGLAGGNEQYF. In DNA, the CDR3 is TGTGCCAGCAGCTTAGGGGGACTAGCGGGAGGGAACGAGCAGTACTTC.

This clone was seen a handful of times. The V and J genes are TRBV3-1 (or the pseudogene TRBV3-2) and TRBJ1-6, with 7 bases aligning to TRBD1. Germline CDR1 and CDR2: LGHDT and YNNKEL (reference sequence). This CDR3 contains 15 residues. The J segment lost 5 bases and the V segment lost 2 bases, leaving 3 bases of the junction unmatched. The CDR3 loop reads CASSQLTGNNSPLHF. In nucleotides, the CDR3 is TGTGCCAGCAGCCAATTGACAGGGAATAATTCACCCCTCCACTTT.

This chain connects TRBV27 to TRBJ2-1, with 7 bases aligning to TRBD2. V lost 1 base to trimming and J lost 4 bases; unmatched junction nucleotides: 7. The germline V gene has CDR1 MNHEY and CDR2 SMNVEV (reference sequence). CDR3 length: 16 amino acids. CDR3: CASSLFDGRSYNEQFF. Written as DNA, the CDR3 is TGTGCCAGCAGTTTATTCGACGGGAGGTCTTACAATGAGCAGTTCTTC.

V usage is TRBV6-1 and J usage is TRBJ2-7; D perhaps matches TRBD1 (7 bases). Germline V CDR1 and CDR2: MNHNS, SASEGT. This CDR3 comprises 16 residues. V was shortened by 3 bases and J by 0 bases, with 15 bases between the two germline ends. The CDR3: CASSDNRGLFSYEQYF. The CDR3 DNA reads TGTGCCAGCAGTGATAACAGGGGACTTTTCTCCTACGAGCAGTACTTC.

The chain recombines TRBV19 with TRBJ1-1; D gene uncertain. Germline lookup yields CDR1 LNHDA and CDR2 SQIVND (reference sequence). With 7 bases removed from V and 0 bases from J, the gap between germline ends came to 9 bases. The CDR3 covers 13 residues. The CDR3 loop reads CASNDIMNTEAFF. In DNA, the CDR3 is TGTGCCAGTAATGATATAATGAACACTGAAGCTTTCTTT.

Here the CDR3 DNA reads TGTGCCAGCAGCTCCGAGGGGACTAGCGGCCAAGAGACCCAGTACTTC. Protein: CASSSEGTSGQETQYF. The rearrangement uses TRBV7-8 and TRBJ2-5, with 11 bases lining up with TRBD2. The CDR3 runs to 16 residues. Germline CDR1 reads SGHVS; CDR2 reads FQNEAQ. With 4 bases clipped from V and 1 base from J, the junction kept 5 bases outside the gene matches.

The rearrangement links TRBV19 to TRBJ2-7; 7 nucleotides match TRBD1. The J segment lost 5 bases and the V segment lost 5 bases, leaving 9 bases of the junction unmatched. The CDR3 length is 14 residues. CDR1 is LNHDA and CDR2 is SQIVND in the germline V gene (reference sequence). For the CDR3, the DNA is TGTGCCAGTAGTGTTACAGGGGCGCGGAACGAGCAGTACTTC. Translation: CASSVTGARNEQYF.

This chain joins TRBV10-2 and TRBJ1-4; weak D call: TRBD1 (5 bases). The CDR3 loop spans 14 amino acids. Trimming pared 3 bases from V and 11 bases from J, leaving 16 bases between. CDR1 and CDR2 from the germline V gene are WSHSY and SAAADI. CDR3 DNA sequence: TGCGCCAGCAGTGACCGTCCCGGGGCGGAGAAACTGTTTTTT. Residues: CASSDRPGAEKLFF.

The CDR3 reads CSVRERDTGELFF. The CDR3 bases are TGCAGCGTGCGGGAGAGAGACACCGGGGAGCTGTTTTTT. The chain links TRBV29-1 to TRBJ2-2; 7 positions match TRBD2. There are 13 residues in the CDR3. Trimming took 6 bases from V and 3 from J; bases not matched to a gene: 4. Looked up from germline, CDR1 is SQVTM and CDR2 is ANQGSEA.

The chain is built from TRBV7-8 and TRBJ2-2; 9 bases agree with TRBD1. This CDR3 is 17 amino acids long. Germline values: CDR1 SGHVS, CDR2 FQNEAQ. V trimming: 5 bases; J trimming: 5 bases; junction bases outside the gene matches: 12. CDR3 sequence reads: CASSPKGGQGSTGELFF. In DNA form, the CDR3 reads TGTGCCAGCAGCCCCAAGGGGGGACAGGGATCAACCGGGGAGCTGTTTTTT. The variable domain in full, completed from reference TRBV7-8 and TRBJ2-2, reads GAGVSQSPRYKVAKRGQDVALRCDPISGHVSLFWYQQALGQGPEFLTYFQNEAQLDKSGLPSDRFFAERPEGSVSTLKIQRTQQEDSAVYLCASSPKGGQGSTGELFFGEGSRLTVL.

The chain carries TRBV5-4 and TRBJ2-2, with a tentative D call TRBD2 (6 bases). The V end was cut by 2 bases, the J end by 4 bases, with 12 bases between. The germline V gene encodes CDR1 SGHNT and CDR2 YYREEE (reference sequence). The CDR3 contains 15 residues. The CDR3 loop is CASSFWGGGTGELFF. CDR3 nucleotide sequence: TGTGCCAGCAGCTTTTGGGGAGGTGGCACCGGGGAGCTGTTTTTT.

The V gene is TRBV12-5, the J gene TRBJ2-7; D ambiguous. The CDR3 is 11 residues long. CDR1 is LGHNT and CDR2 is FRNRAP in the germline V gene. The V end lost 5 bases, the J end lost 4 bases, and 6 bases lay between the germline ends. The CDR3: CASGTSYEQYF. In DNA form, the CDR3 reads TGTGCTAGTGGTACAAGTTACGAGCAGTACTTC. Based on the CDR3 plus reference TRBV12-5 and TRBJ2-7, the full variable domain is DARVTQTPRHKVTEMGQEVTMRCQPILGHNTVFWYRQTMMQGLELLAYFRNRAPLDDSGMPKDRFSAEMPDATLATLKIQPSEPRDSAVYFCASGTSYEQYFGPGTRLTVT.

The genes are TRBV24-1 and TRBJ1-1; D possibly corresponds to TRBD1 (5 bases). This CDR3 is built from 14 residues. The V end lost 3 bases, the J end lost 2 bases, and 9 bases lay between the germline ends. Per the germline V gene, CDR1 is KGHDR and CDR2 is SFDVKD. CDR3 sequence reads: CATSDGRTNTEAFF. CDR3 sequence (DNA): TGTGCCACCAGTGATGGACGGACAAACACTGAAGCTTTCTTT.

The chain recombines TRBV5-1 with TRBJ1-6, with TRBD1 as a possible D gene (5 bases). Trimming pared 2 bases from V and 10 bases from J, leaving 10 bases between. Germline V gene sequence: CDR1 SGHRS, CDR2 YFSETQ. The CDR3 spans 13 residues. CDR3 region: CASSLGEGSPLHF. CDR3 nucleotide sequence: TGCGCCAGCAGCTTAGGGGAAGGCTCACCCCTCCACTTT. Using reference TRBV5-1 and TRBJ1-6 for the parts outside the CDR3, the full variable domain is KAGVTQTPRYLIKTRGQQVTLSCSPISGHRSVSWYQQTPGQGLQFLFEYFSETQRNKGNFPGRFSGRQFSNSRSEMNVSTLELGDSALYLCASSLGEGSPLHFGNGTRLTVT.

This chain joins TRBV27 and TRBJ2-1; D is undetermined. The V end was cut by 7 bases, the J end by 7 bases, with 8 bases between. Germline loops: CDR1 MNHEY, CDR2 SMNVEV (reference sequence). The CDR3 sequence is 11 residues long. The CDR3 spells CASTSGNEQFF. The CDR3 region has the DNA TGTGCCAGCACCTCCGGAAATGAGCAGTTCTTC.

This rearrangement joins TRBV18 to TRBJ1-1; 7 nucleotides agree with TRBD1. Trimming took 8 bases from V and 3 from J; bases not matched to a gene: 6. Germline V CDR1 and CDR2: KGHSH, LQKENI. The CDR3 has 13 residues. The CDR3 spells CASNRGGDTEAFF. CDR3 coding DNA: TGTGCCAGCAACAGGGGCGGCGACACTGAAGCTTTCTTT.

The CDR3 nucleotides read TGCGCCAGCAGCTTGGTAACGGGCGACGAGCAGTACTTC. Translation gives CASSLVTGDEQYF. This chain links TRBV5-1 with TRBJ2-7; the D is unclear. Per germline, CDR1 SGHRS and CDR2 YFSETQ. V shed 0 bases and J shed 5 bases, with 9 bases lying between them. This CDR3 has 13 amino acids.

The chain links TRBV6-5 to TRBJ2-7, with TRBD1 identical over 7 bases. Trimming removed 6 bases from V and 0 bases from J; junction bases left unmatched: 2. The CDR3 extends over 13 amino acids. The germline CDR1 and CDR2 sequences are MNHEY and SVGAGI. The CDR3: CASRDRSSYEQYF. CDR3 coding DNA: TGTGCCAGCAGGGACAGGAGCTCCTACGAGCAGTACTTC.